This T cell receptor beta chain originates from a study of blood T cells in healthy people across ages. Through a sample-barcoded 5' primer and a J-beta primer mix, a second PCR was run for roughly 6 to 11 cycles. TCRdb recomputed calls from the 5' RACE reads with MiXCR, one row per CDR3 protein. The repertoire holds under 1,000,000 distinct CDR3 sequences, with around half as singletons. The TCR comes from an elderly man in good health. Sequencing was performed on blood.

This CDR3 reads CASSLVTGPTYEQYF. The CDR3 coding sequence is TGCGCCAGCAGCTTGGTGACAGGACCTACCTACGAGCAGTACTTC. This chain uses TRBV5-1 with TRBJ2-7; possibly TRBD1 for D (6 bases). Germline V gene lookup returns CDR1 SGHRS and CDR2 YFSETQ. Between the trimmed V and J ends, which lost 0 bases and 2 bases, there was a span of 12 bases. CDR3 length equals 15 residues.